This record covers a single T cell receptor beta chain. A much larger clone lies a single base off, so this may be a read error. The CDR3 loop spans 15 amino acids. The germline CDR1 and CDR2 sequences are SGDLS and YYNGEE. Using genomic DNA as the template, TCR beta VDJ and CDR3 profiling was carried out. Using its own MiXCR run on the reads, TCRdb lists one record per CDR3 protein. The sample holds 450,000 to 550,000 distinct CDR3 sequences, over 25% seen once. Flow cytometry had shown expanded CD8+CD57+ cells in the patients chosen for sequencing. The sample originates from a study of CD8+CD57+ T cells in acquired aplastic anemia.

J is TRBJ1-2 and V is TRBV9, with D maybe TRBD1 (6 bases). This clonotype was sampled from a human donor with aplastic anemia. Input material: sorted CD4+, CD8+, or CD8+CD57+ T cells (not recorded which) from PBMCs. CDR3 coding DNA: TGTGCCCGCAGCGTAGTCCCAGGGGCTAACTATGGCTACACCTTC. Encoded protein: CARSVVPGANYGYTF.